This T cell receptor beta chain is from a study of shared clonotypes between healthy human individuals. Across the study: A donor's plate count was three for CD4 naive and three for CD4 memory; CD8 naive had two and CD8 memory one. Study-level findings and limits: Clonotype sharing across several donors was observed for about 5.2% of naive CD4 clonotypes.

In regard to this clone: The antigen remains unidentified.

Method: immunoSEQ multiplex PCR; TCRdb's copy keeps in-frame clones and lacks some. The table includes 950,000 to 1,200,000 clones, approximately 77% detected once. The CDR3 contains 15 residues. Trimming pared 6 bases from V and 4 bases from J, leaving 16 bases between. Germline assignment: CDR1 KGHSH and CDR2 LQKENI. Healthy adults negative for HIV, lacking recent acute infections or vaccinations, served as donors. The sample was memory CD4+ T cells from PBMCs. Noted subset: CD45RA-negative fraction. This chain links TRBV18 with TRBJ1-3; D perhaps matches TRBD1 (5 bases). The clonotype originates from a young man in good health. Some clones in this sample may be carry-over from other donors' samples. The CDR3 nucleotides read TGTGCCAGCTCGCCCCGGGACTTCTCGGGAAACACCATATATTTT. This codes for CASSPRDFSGNTIYF.